The present T cell receptor beta chain was sequenced within a study of CD8 T cells in Susac syndrome. Study findings and constraints: Acknowledgment was made by the study that its TCR sequencing and HLA analysis involved a relatively small number of individuals.

TCR beta sequences were obtained from blood CD8+ and CD4+ T cells. As to this clonotype: The target antigen is unknown.

Per the germline V gene, CDR1 is DFQATT and CDR2 is SNEGSKA (reference sequence). The CDR3 consists of 11 residues. With 5 bases removed from V and 7 bases from J, the gap between germline ends came to 12 bases. After extraction with the RNeasy kit, about 0.45 to 1 ug of the RNA was reverse transcribed using random hexamers. TCRdb ran MiXCR on the immunoSEQ multiplex PCR reads and lists one entry per CDR3 protein. The repertoire holds approximately 260,000 distinct CDR3 sequences, with roughly 95% as singletons. The receptor was isolated from a human donor with Susac syndrome. The rearrangement uses TRBV20-1 and TRBJ2-7; unclear D gene. Sequenced material: CD4+ T cells from PBMCs. The CDR3 loop reads CSAGLLGEQYF. DNA of the CDR3: TGCAGTGCTGGCCTCCTCGGAGAGCAGTACTTC.